These 26 T cell receptor beta chains came from one sample sequenced in a study of blood T cell repertoires in COVID-19. Here immunoSEQ multiplex PCR was the method, and the copy in TCRdb shows in-frame clones only, minus some. The repertoire consists of fewer than 300,000 clones, with around 90% occurring once and the leading ten covering approximately 6%. Specimen: peripheral blood. The receptors were sampled from a woman aged 45-65 years with COVID-19, enrolled during active disease.

The chain employs TRBV18 and TRBJ1-1, with 11 nucleotides matching TRBD1. The CDR3 runs to 14 residues. Germline V gives CDR1 KGHSH, CDR2 LQKENI. The J segment lost 5 bases and the V segment lost 5 bases, leaving 4 bases of the junction unmatched. DNA for the CDR3: TGTGCCAGCTCAGCCGGGACAGGGGGGACTGAAGCTTTCTTT. It yields the protein CASSAGTGGTEAFF.

The J gene is TRBJ2-3, the V gene TRBV6-6; TRBD2 matches 10 bases. This CDR3 comprises 16 residues. Looked up from germline, CDR1 is MNHNY and CDR2 is SVGAGI (reference sequence). V lost 6 bases, J lost 0 bases, and 6 bases stayed unmatched. For the CDR3, the DNA is TGTGCCAGCAGCCGGAGGACTAGCGGTAGCACAGATACGCAGTATTTT. Encoded protein: CASSRRTSGSTDTQYF.

The genes are TRBV5-1 and TRBJ2-7; D is undetermined. The CDR3 contains 12 residues. Germline CDR1 SGHRS, CDR2 YFSETQ. The germline V and J ends were trimmed by 1 base and 2 bases, with 4 bases remaining between them. CDR3 amino acids: CASSLQAYEQYF. CDR3 bases: TGCGCCAGCAGCTTGCAGGCCTACGAGCAGTACTTC.

The gene calls are TRBV30 and TRBJ1-5, with TRBD1 matching over 9 bases. This CDR3 comprises 16 residues. Germline V CDR1 and CDR2: GTSNPN, SVGIG (reference sequence). Trimming took 1 base from V and 7 from J; bases not matched to a gene: 11. DNA for the CDR3: TGTGCCTGGAGTGGTCGAACAGGGACAGGGAGGCAGCCCCAGCATTTT. Protein sequence: CAWSGRTGTGRQPQHF.

This clone was detected once. The chain combines TRBV7-8 with TRBJ2-7, with 12 bases lining up with TRBD2. The length of the CDR3 is 17 residues. In germline, CDR1 is SGHVS, CDR2 FQNEAQ. With V trimmed by 5 bases and J by 1 base, 9 bases remained unmatched. In DNA, the CDR3 is TGTGCCAGCAGCCTTCCTAGCGGGAGGGTCCCTTCCTACGAGCAGTACTTC. Translation gives CASSLPSGRVPSYEQYF.

The rearrangement joins TRBV6-5 to TRBJ2-7, with 8 bases aligning to TRBD1. Germline V gives CDR1 MNHEY, CDR2 SVGAGI. The CDR3 runs 15 residues. Unmatched junction bases numbered 6, after V lost 2 bases and J lost 3 bases. The CDR3 protein is CASSYRDRRGYEQYF. The CDR3 DNA follows: TGTGCCAGCAGTTACCGGGACAGGAGAGGCTACGAGCAGTACTTC.

Only one count was recorded for this clone. The rearrangement uses TRBV4-1 and TRBJ2-3, with 8 bases identical to TRBD2. In germline, CDR1 is MGHRA, CDR2 YSYEKL. With 3 bases clipped from V and 6 bases from J, the junction kept 8 bases outside the gene matches. The length of the CDR3 is 15 residues. The CDR3 spells CASSQGREGRDTQYF. The DNA of the CDR3 is TGCGCCAGCAGCCAGGGACGGGAGGGCCGGGATACGCAGTATTTT.

The V gene is TRBV7-6, the J gene TRBJ2-5; 9 bases align to TRBD2. With V trimmed by 2 bases and J by 2 bases, 9 bases remained unmatched. Germline V gene sequence: CDR1 SGHVS, CDR2 FNYEAQ. The CDR3 is 17 residues long. This chain's CDR3 is CASSLLVRLAGQETQYF. The DNA of the CDR3 is TGTGCCAGCAGCTTACTAGTACGGCTAGCGGGACAAGAGACCCAGTACTTC.

This clone was detected only once. The gene calls are TRBV19 and TRBJ1-5; tentatively, D is TRBD1 (5 bases). The V end was cut by 6 bases, the J end by 9 bases, with 15 bases between. CDR3 size: 13 residues. CDR1 LNHDA and CDR2 SQIVND come from the germline V gene (reference sequence). The DNA for the CDR3 is TGTGCCAGTAGGACAGCGACTGTGACGCCCCAGCATTTT. Protein: CASRTATVTPQHF.

The chain recombines TRBV18 with TRBJ2-5, with unresolved D. Germline loops: CDR1 KGHSH, CDR2 LQKENI. The CDR3 length is 12 residues. Between the trimmed V and J ends, which lost 6 bases and 5 bases, there was a span of 10 bases. The CDR3 is CASSPARETQYF. The CDR3 DNA is TGTGCCAGCTCTCCAGCACGGGAGACCCAGTACTTC. Using reference TRBV18 and TRBJ2-5 for the parts outside the CDR3, the full variable domain is NAGVMQNPRHLVRRRGQEARLRCSPMKGHSHVYWYRQLPEEGLKFMVYLQKENIIDESGMPKERFSAEFPKEGPSILRIQQVVRGDSAAYFCASSPARETQYFGPGTRLLVL.

This chain joins TRBV10-3 and TRBJ2-5; tentative D call: TRBD1 (5 bases). CDR3 length: 12 residues. Trimming cost V 10 bases and J 2 bases, with 11 bases left between them. Germline CDR1 reads ENHRY; CDR2 reads SYGVKD. The CDR3 DNA is TGTGCCAGCGGACGGACACAAGAGACCCAGTACTTC. It codes for CASGRTQETQYF.

The V gene is TRBV24-1, the J gene TRBJ2-2; possibly TRBD2 for D (6 bases). V was cut by 7 bases and J by 5 bases, with 16 bases left in between. The germline V gene encodes CDR1 KGHDR and CDR2 SFDVKD. The CDR3 loop spans 15 amino acids. The CDR3 DNA is TGTGCCACCAGAGGCGGGAAATGGGGGACCGGGGAGCTGTTTTTT. Its protein product is CATRGGKWGTGELFF.

This clone was counted a single time. The rearrangement links TRBV7-9 to TRBJ2-7, with 14 bases matching TRBD2. Losses at the gene ends were 5 bases for V and 5 bases for J; bases not matched to a gene: 14. Germline CDR1 and CDR2: SEHNR and FQNEAQ (reference sequence). CDR3 size: 18 residues. The CDR3 spells CASSQTPGLAGVLDEQYF. For the CDR3, the DNA is TGTGCCAGCAGCCAGACTCCGGGACTAGCGGGAGTTTTAGACGAGCAGTACTTC.

V and J are TRBV18 and TRBJ2-1; 10 nucleotides agree with TRBD2. This CDR3 has 20 amino acids. The V segment lost 2 bases and the J segment 0 bases; nucleotides outside the gene matches: 13. Germline CDR1 is KGHSH and CDR2 is LQKENI. CDR3 region: CASSPMAASGSWSSYNEQFF. CDR3 DNA: TGTGCCAGCTCACCAATGGCGGCTAGCGGGAGCTGGAGCTCCTACAATGAGCAGTTCTTC.

This rearrangement joins TRBV3-1 (or the pseudogene TRBV3-2) to TRBJ2-1; D not certain. The ends were cut back, 4 bases at V and 9 bases at J, with 13 bases in the middle. Germline CDR1 and CDR2: LGHDT and YNNKEL (reference sequence). The CDR3 extends over 13 amino acids. The CDR3 spells CASSPPSSGEQFF. The CDR3 coding sequence is TGTGCCAGCAGCCCCCCTTCATCGGGTGAGCAGTTCTTC.

The chain couples TRBV9 to TRBJ1-2; D remains ambiguous. CDR1 and CDR2 from the germline V gene are SGDLS and YYNGEE. The CDR3 covers 12 residues. The V and J ends lost 7 bases and 4 bases respectively, with 11 bases between them. The CDR3 is CASVGTAYGYTF. The CDR3 nucleotides read TGTGCCAGCGTGGGCACTGCCTATGGCTACACCTTC.

The rearrangement links TRBV6-5 to TRBJ1-2, with TRBD1 matching 11 bases. Per germline, CDR1 MNHEY and CDR2 SVGAGI. This CDR3 region has 13 residues. Losses at the gene ends were 4 bases for V and 9 bases for J; bases not matched to a gene: 4. Here the CDR3 reads CASSWGQGESYTF. The CDR3 DNA follows: TGTGCCAGCAGTTGGGGACAGGGGGAGAGCTACACCTTC.

The chain uses TRBV7-2 and TRBJ2-1; D is unclear. The CDR3 runs 16 residues. V lost 8 bases to trimming and J lost 0 bases, with 17 bases between them. CDR1 is SGHTA, CDR2 FQGNSA, per germline. CDR3 region: CASGLNSASSYNEQFF. In nucleotides, the CDR3 is TGTGCCAGCGGATTAAACTCGGCTAGCTCCTACAATGAGCAGTTCTTC.

The chain links TRBV20-1 to TRBJ2-3; D is ambiguous. Per the germline V gene, CDR1 is DFQATT and CDR2 is SNEGSKA (reference sequence). The CDR3 extends over 11 amino acids. For the CDR3, the DNA is TGCAGGCCGGTCCGGGCAGATACGCAGTATTTT. Its translation is CRPVRADTQYF.

The chain carries TRBV5-1 and TRBJ1-5; TRBD1 matches at 7 bases. Germline CDR1 SGHRS, CDR2 YFSETQ. The CDR3 consists of 15 residues. The V and J ends lost 4 bases and 4 bases, in that order; junction bases with no gene match: 8. The CDR3: CASSVETGRNQPQHF. In nucleotides, the CDR3 is TGCGCCAGCAGCGTAGAGACAGGGAGAAATCAGCCCCAGCATTTT.

This clone has ten or more counts. Germline is not matched at one junction end, which may reflect a read error. This chain joins TRBV7-7 and TRBJ1-3; D gene unclear. The CDR3 has 15 amino acids. Germline V lookup: CDR1 SSHAT, CDR2 FNYEAQ (reference sequence). CDR3 protein: CASSLSLNSGNTIYF. CDR3 bases: TGTGCTAGCAGCTTAAGCCTGAACTCTGGAAACACCATATATTTT.

The chain couples TRBV30 to TRBJ1-5; D perhaps matches TRBD1 (6 bases). The CDR3 consists of 14 residues. V was trimmed by 2 bases and J by 6 bases, leaving 14 bases between them. CDR1 GTSNPN and CDR2 SVGIG come from the germline V gene (reference sequence). CDR3 coding DNA: TGTGCCTGGAGTCCGGGACACTCATTTCAGCCCCAGCATTTT. Protein product: CAWSPGHSFQPQHF.

The CDR3 DNA follows: TGTGCCTGGAGTGTTGGGCTAGCGGGCCACTCCTACAATGAGCAGTTCTTC. Its protein product is CAWSVGLAGHSYNEQFF. The chain has TRBV30 and TRBJ2-1, with TRBD2 matching over 8 bases. This CDR3 spans 17 amino acids. Germline CDR1 GTSNPN, CDR2 SVGIG (reference sequence). Germline trimming cut 0 bases from V and 0 bases from J; bases unmatched to any gene: 7.

The V and J genes are TRBV7-2 and TRBJ2-1, with 7 nucleotides matching TRBD1. Germline V lookup: CDR1 SGHTA, CDR2 FQGNSA. V shed 5 bases and J 2 bases; nucleotides not matched to a gene: 6. CDR3 length equals 15 residues. The DNA of the CDR3 is TGTGCCAGCAGCCCGTACAGGGGTACCTACAATGAGCAGTTCTTC. It is translated as CASSPYRGTYNEQFF.

The V and J genes are TRBV18 and TRBJ2-7; the D is unclear. Germline V gene lookup returns CDR1 KGHSH and CDR2 LQKENI. The CDR3 spans 12 residues. V lost 5 bases and J lost 4, with 9 bases in between. The CDR3 sequence is CASSVYMYEQYF. CDR3 bases: TGTGCCAGCTCAGTTTACATGTACGAGCAGTACTTC.

Written as DNA, the CDR3 is TGTGCCTGGAACCCCAAGGCACGCACAGGTGGCTACACCTTC. This codes for CAWNPKARTGGYTF. This chain uses TRBV30 with TRBJ1-2; D might be TRBD1 (5 bases). Per the germline V gene, CDR1 is GTSNPN and CDR2 is SVGIG (reference sequence). This CDR3 region has 14 residues. V lost 4 bases, J lost 7 bases, and 19 bases lay in between.